Below are 21 T cell receptor beta chains sequenced from a single sample in a study of PD-L1 blockade in urothelial cancer. The time point denotes: pretreatment peripheral blood. Method: immunoSEQ multiplex PCR; TCRdb's copy keeps in-frame clones and lacks some. Of 35,000 to 45,000 clones in the sample, approximately 91% were seen once. The sample consisted of PBMCs, taken around atezolizumab (anti-PD-L1) treatment. The receptors stem from an older woman with urothelial cancer.

This chain links TRBV5-1 with TRBJ2-3, with D perhaps TRBD1 (6 bases). The CDR3 is 14 amino acids. Germline V gene lookup returns CDR1 SGHRS and CDR2 YFSETQ. V was cut by 7 bases and J by 6 bases, with 18 bases left in between. This chain's CDR3 is CASAGPGTLDTQYF. CDR3 nucleotide sequence: TGCGCCAGCGCCGGCCCTGGGACATTGGATACGCAGTATTTT.

The J gene is TRBJ2-7, the V gene TRBV28; D is unclear. Trimming pared 4 bases from V and 2 bases from J, leaving 6 bases between. Germline V gene data show CDR1 as MDHEN and CDR2 as SYDVKM. The CDR3 covers 12 residues. The CDR3 nucleotides read TGTGCCAGCAGTTCCCATCCCTACGAGCAGTACTTC. Residues: CASSSHPYEQYF. Full variable domain (missing parts from reference TRBV28 and TRBJ2-7): DVKVTQSSRYLVKRTGEKVFLECVQDMDHENMFWYRQDPGLGLRLIYFSYDVKMKEKGDIPEGYSVSREKKERFSLILESASTNQTSMYLCASSSHPYEQYFGPGTRLTVT.

V gene TRBV7-9 combines with J gene TRBJ2-4; weak D call: TRBD1 (5 bases). Germline V gene sequence: CDR1 SEHNR, CDR2 FQNEAQ (reference sequence). V lost 1 base, J lost 0 bases, and 7 bases lay in between. The CDR3 has 15 amino acids. The CDR3 loop reads CASSLEGLAKNIQYF. CDR3 DNA: TGTGCCAGCAGCTTAGAGGGGCTAGCCAAAAACATTCAGTACTTC.

The chain has TRBV6-1 and TRBJ2-3; TRBD2 agrees at 8 bases. The germline CDR1 and CDR2 sequences are MNHNS and SASEGT. This CDR3 is 14 amino acids long. The CDR3: CGARSGRSTDTQYF. The CDR3 DNA follows: TGTGGAGCTAGGAGCGGGAGAAGCACAGATACGCAGTATTTT.

On this clone itself: Other DNA sequences in this sample translate to the same CDR3. This chain links TRBV27 with TRBJ2-1; TRBD2 agrees at 13 bases. The CDR3 consists of 14 residues. J lost 5 bases, V lost 6 bases, and 1 base had no gene match. CDR1 is MNHEY, CDR2 SMNVEV, per germline (reference sequence). For the CDR3, the DNA is TGTGCCAGCAGAGGACTAGCGGGGGACAATGAGCAGTTCTTC. This codes for CASRGLAGDNEQFF.

V gene TRBV7-9 combines with J gene TRBJ1-2; D not certain. CDR3 length equals 14 residues. CDR1 is SEHNR, CDR2 FQNEAQ, per germline (reference sequence). V was cut by 2 bases and J by 4 bases, with 11 bases left in between. The CDR3 reads CASSLTDPVYGYTF. The CDR3, as DNA: TGTGCCAGCAGCTTAACAGATCCAGTCTATGGCTACACCTTC.

The V and J genes are TRBV2 and TRBJ1-2; weak D call: TRBD1 (5 bases). V was clipped by 3 bases and J by 4 bases, with 12 bases between them. Germline CDR1 reads SNHLY; CDR2 reads FYNNEI. The CDR3 runs 14 residues. CDR3 in DNA: TGTGCCAGCAGTGAGGGCTCTAGGGGCTATGGCTACACCTTC. Its translation is CASSEGSRGYGYTF.

The chain carries TRBV19 and TRBJ1-1; D gene unclear. The CDR3 runs to 16 residues. Trimming removed 0 bases from V and 0 bases from J, with 11 bases in between. The germline V gene has CDR1 LNHDA and CDR2 SQIVND (reference sequence). The CDR3 reads CASSIDLGYLNTEAFF. The CDR3 DNA reads TGTGCCAGTAGTATAGACCTCGGTTATTTGAACACTGAAGCTTTCTTT.

V is TRBV10-1 and J is TRBJ1-5; TRBD1 might be the D (6 bases). Trimming removed 8 bases from V and 5 bases from J, with 19 bases in between. Per germline, CDR1 WNHNN and CDR2 SYGVQD (reference sequence). The CDR3 length is 15 residues. This CDR3 is CASFTCWGGHQPQHF. CDR3 in DNA: TGCGCCAGCTTCACATGCTGGGGGGGGCATCAGCCCCAGCATTTT.

This clone was detected only once. V gene TRBV7-2 combines with J gene TRBJ2-7; D is uncertain. This CDR3 comprises 13 residues. CDR1 SGHTA and CDR2 FQGNSA come from the germline V gene. V was cut by 2 bases and J by 6 bases, with 11 bases left in between. The CDR3 reads CASSLLALGEQYF. In DNA form, the CDR3 reads TGTGCCAGCAGCTTACTGGCTCTAGGCGAGCAGTACTTC. Variable domain in full (rest from reference TRBV7-2 and TRBJ2-7): GAGVSQSPSNKVTEKGKDVELRCDPISGHTALYWYRQSLGQGLEFLIYFQGNSAPDKSGLPSDRFSAERTGGSVSTLTIQRTQQEDSAVYLCASSLLALGEQYFGPGTRLTVT.

V usage is TRBV18 and J usage is TRBJ2-1; tentative D call: TRBD1 (6 bases). V lost 0 bases and J 7 bases, leaving 13 bases between the germline ends. Germline V lookup: CDR1 KGHSH, CDR2 LQKENI. The CDR3 consists of 15 residues. The CDR3 DNA reads TGTGCCAGCTCACCACCGTTGAGACAGGCGAATGAGCAGTTCTTC. This translates into CASSPPLRQANEQFF.

The chain carries TRBV6-6 and TRBJ2-7; D perhaps matches TRBD2 (6 bases). Between the trimmed V and J ends, which lost 5 bases and 5 bases, there was a span of 16 bases. The CDR3 is 14 amino acids. Germline CDR1 and CDR2: MNHNY and SVGAGI (reference sequence). For the CDR3, the DNA is TGTGCCAGCAGTGCGGGACTGGGGAGAAACGAGCAGTACTTC. Amino acids: CASSAGLGRNEQYF.

The rearrangement uses TRBV5-1 and TRBJ2-2; D not resolved. The CDR3 length is 16 residues. V was clipped by 2 bases and J by 0 bases, with 11 bases between them. In germline, CDR1 is SGHRS, CDR2 YFSETQ. The CDR3 DNA reads as TGCGCCAGCAGCTTTCAGGTGGCTGCGAACACCGGGGAGCTGTTTTTT. Its protein product is CASSFQVAANTGELFF.

The rearrangement uses TRBV5-5 and TRBJ1-1, with D unclear. Germline V lookup: CDR1 SGHKS, CDR2 YYEKEE (reference sequence). The V gene lost 2 bases and the J gene lost 0 bases, with 11 bases spanning the gap. The CDR3 extends over 15 amino acids. CDR3 sequence: CASSLTGGVNTEAFF. Here the CDR3 DNA reads TGTGCCAGCAGCTTAACGGGCGGGGTGAACACTGAAGCTTTCTTT.

The chain joins TRBV19 to TRBJ1-5, with D unresolved. The ends were cut back, 1 base at V and 1 base at J, with 8 bases in the middle. This CDR3 region has 15 residues. Per the germline V gene, CDR1 is LNHDA and CDR2 is SQIVND (reference sequence). The CDR3 region has the DNA TGTGCCAGTAGTATAGCTCTTCTGAGCAATCAGCCCCAGCATTTT. This sequence encodes CASSIALLSNQPQHF.

The chain combines TRBV28 with TRBJ2-7; D is possibly TRBD2 (6 bases). The CDR3 runs 15 residues. The V end was cut by 3 bases, the J end by 4 bases, with 16 bases between. Germline V lookup: CDR1 MDHEN, CDR2 SYDVKM. Here the CDR3 DNA reads TGTGCCAGCAGTTTTAGGGGCCGGAGGGGATACGAGCAGTACTTC. Encoded protein: CASSFRGRRGYEQYF.

V is TRBV4-1 and J is TRBJ1-1; the match to TRBD1 covers 11 bases. Germline V gene lookup returns CDR1 MGHRA and CDR2 YSYEKL. Trimming took 3 bases from V and 3 from J; bases not matched to a gene: 3. This CDR3 is 15 amino acids long. Here the CDR3 reads CASSHGQGADTEAFF. In nucleotides, the CDR3 is TGCGCCAGCAGCCACGGACAGGGGGCGGACACTGAAGCTTTCTTT.

The J gene is TRBJ1-2, the V gene TRBV11-2, with D possibly TRBD1 on 5 matching bases. The CDR3 totals 12 residues. The germline CDR1 and CDR2 sequences are SGHAT and FQNNGV. Trimming took off 5 bases at V and 6 bases at J, with 10 bases between the two ends. The CDR3 region is CASSLLTDGYTF. The CDR3 DNA is TGTGCCAGCAGCCTACTGACAGATGGCTACACCTTC.

This chain connects TRBV6-5 to TRBJ2-1; 8 bases line up with TRBD1. Germline V lookup: CDR1 MNHEY, CDR2 SVGAGI. V trimming: 0 bases; J trimming: 4 bases; junction bases outside the gene matches: 5. This CDR3 region has 16 residues. CDR3: CASSYSTGEAYNEQFF. CDR3 nucleotides: TGTGCCAGCAGTTACTCGACAGGGGAGGCATACAATGAGCAGTTCTTC.

V and J are TRBV29-1 and TRBJ2-7; no definite D call. The germline V and J ends were trimmed by 4 bases and 0 bases, with 10 bases remaining between them. Germline CDR1 SQVTM, CDR2 ANQGSEA. The CDR3 consists of 13 residues. This chain's CDR3 is CSVVADGSYEQYF. Written as DNA, the CDR3 is TGCAGCGTTGTGGCGGATGGCTCCTACGAGCAGTACTTC.

This clone was detected only a few times. CDR3 loop: CASSLLASGNPGELFF. The CDR3 coding sequence is TGTGCCAGCAGCCTCCTGGCTAGCGGGAACCCGGGGGAGCTGTTTTTT. The chain is built from TRBV7-9 and TRBJ2-2, with 9 bases matching TRBD2. Germline CDR1 is SEHNR and CDR2 is FQNEAQ (reference sequence). The V gene end was trimmed by 5 bases and the J gene end by 8 bases; junction bases not matched to a gene: 12. CDR3 length: 16 residues.